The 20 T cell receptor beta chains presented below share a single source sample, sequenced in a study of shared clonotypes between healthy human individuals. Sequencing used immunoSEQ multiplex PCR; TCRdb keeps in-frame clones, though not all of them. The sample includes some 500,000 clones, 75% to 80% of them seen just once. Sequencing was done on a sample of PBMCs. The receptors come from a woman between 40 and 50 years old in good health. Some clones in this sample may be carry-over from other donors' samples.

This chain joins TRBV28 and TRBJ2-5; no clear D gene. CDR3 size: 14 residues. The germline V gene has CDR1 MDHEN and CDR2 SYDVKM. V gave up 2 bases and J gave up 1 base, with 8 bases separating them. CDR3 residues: CASSLTRSQETQYF. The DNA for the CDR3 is TGTGCCAGCAGTTTAACCAGGAGCCAAGAGACCCAGTACTTC.

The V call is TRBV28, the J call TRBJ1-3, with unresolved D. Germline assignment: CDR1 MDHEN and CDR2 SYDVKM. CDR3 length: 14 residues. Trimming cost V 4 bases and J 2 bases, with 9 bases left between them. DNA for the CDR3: TGTGCCAGCAGTTGGGCGGGGACTGGAAACACCATATATTTT. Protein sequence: CASSWAGTGNTIYF.

CDR3 in amino acids: CASSAGTDNQETQYF. The CDR3 DNA follows: TGTGCCAGTAGTGCCGGGACAGACAACCAAGAGACCCAGTACTTC. The chain couples TRBV19 to TRBJ2-5; TRBD1 aligns across 7 bases. The V gene end was trimmed by 5 bases and the J gene end by 0 bases; junction bases not matched to a gene: 6. CDR3 length: 15 amino acids. Germline CDR1 and CDR2: LNHDA and SQIVND (reference sequence).

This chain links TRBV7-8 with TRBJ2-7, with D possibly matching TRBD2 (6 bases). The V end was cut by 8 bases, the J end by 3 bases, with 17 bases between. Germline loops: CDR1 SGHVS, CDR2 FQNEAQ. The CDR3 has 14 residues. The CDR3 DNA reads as TGTGCCAGCTTTCCGGACTACAACTACTACGAGCAGTACTTC. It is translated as CASFPDYNYYEQYF. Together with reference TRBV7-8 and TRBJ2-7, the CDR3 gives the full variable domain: GAGVSQSPRYKVAKRGQDVALRCDPISGHVSLFWYQQALGQGPEFLTYFQNEAQLDKSGLPSDRFFAERPEGSVSTLKIQRTQQEDSAVYLCASFPDYNYYEQYFGPGTRLTVT.

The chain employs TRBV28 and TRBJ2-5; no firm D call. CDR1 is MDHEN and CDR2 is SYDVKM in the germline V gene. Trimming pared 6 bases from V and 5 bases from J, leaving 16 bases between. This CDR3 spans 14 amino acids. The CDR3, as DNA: TGTGCCAGCAGACCCTGGCCGCCGGGTGAGACCCAGTACTTC. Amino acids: CASRPWPPGETQYF.

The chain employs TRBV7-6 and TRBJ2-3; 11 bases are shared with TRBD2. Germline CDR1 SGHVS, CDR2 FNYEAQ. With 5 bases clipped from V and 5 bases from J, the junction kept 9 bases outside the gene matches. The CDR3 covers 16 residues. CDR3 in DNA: TGTGCCAGCAGCGAGGGACTAGCGGCCCATGAAGATACGCAGTATTTT. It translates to CASSEGLAAHEDTQYF.

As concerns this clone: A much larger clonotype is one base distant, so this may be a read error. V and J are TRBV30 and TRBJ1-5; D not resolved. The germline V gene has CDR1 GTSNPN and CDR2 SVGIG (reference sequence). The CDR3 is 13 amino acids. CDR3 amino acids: CARSVQSNQPQHF. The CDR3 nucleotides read TGTGCCCGGAGTGTACAGAGCAATCAGCCCCAGCATTTT.

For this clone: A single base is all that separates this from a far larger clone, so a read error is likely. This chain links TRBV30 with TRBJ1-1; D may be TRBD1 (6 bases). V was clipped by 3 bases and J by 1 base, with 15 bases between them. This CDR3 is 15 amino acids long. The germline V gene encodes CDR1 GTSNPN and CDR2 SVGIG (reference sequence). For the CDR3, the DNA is TGTGCCTGGAGCCTTGGACAGAAAGAGAACACTGAAGCTTTCTTT. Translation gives CAWSLGQKENTEAFF.

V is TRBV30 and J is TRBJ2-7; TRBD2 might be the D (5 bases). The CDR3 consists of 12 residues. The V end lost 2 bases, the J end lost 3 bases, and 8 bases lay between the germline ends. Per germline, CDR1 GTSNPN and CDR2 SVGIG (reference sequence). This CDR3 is CAWSLGVYEQYF. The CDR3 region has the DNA TGTGCCTGGAGTCTCGGGGTCTACGAGCAGTACTTC.

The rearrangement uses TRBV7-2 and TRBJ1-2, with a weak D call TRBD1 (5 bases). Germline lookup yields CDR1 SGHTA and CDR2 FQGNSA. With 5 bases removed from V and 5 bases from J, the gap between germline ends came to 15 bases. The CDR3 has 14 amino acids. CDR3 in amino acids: CASSPGGAFYGYTF. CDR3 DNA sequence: TGTGCCAGCAGCCCCGGGGGAGCTTTTTATGGCTACACCTTC.

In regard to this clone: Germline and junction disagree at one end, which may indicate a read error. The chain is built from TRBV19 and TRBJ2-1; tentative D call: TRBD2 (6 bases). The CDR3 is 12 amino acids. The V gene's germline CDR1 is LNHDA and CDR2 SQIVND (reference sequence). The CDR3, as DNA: TGTGCCAGTAGTATGAGGGAGGTAGGGTTGATCTTC. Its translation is CASSMREVGLIF.

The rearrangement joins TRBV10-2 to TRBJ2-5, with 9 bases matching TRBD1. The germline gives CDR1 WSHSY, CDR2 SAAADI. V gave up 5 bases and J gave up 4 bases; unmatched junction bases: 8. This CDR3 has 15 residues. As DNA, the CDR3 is TGCGCCAGCAGTTTACAGGGGGCCCGGGGAGAGACCCAGTACTTC. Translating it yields CASSLQGARGETQYF.

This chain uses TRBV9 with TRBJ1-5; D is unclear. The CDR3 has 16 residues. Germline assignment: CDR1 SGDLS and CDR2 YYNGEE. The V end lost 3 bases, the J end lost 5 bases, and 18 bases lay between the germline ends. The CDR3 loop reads CASSALEGSFHQPQHF. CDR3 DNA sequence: TGTGCCAGCAGCGCCCTCGAAGGGTCGTTCCATCAGCCCCAGCATTTT. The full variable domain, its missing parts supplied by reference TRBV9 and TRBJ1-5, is DSGVTQTPKHLITATGQRVTLRCSPRSGDLSVYWYQQSLDQGLQFLIQYYNGEERAKGNILERFSAQQFPDLHSELNLSSLELGDSALYFCASSALEGSFHQPQHFGDGTRLSIL.

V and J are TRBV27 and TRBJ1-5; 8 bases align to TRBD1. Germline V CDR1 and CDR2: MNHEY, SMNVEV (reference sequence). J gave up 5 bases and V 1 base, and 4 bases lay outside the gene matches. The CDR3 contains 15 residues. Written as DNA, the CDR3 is TGTGCCAGCAGTTTATTAGGACAGGGATATCAGCCCCAGCATTTT. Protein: CASSLLGQGYQPQHF.

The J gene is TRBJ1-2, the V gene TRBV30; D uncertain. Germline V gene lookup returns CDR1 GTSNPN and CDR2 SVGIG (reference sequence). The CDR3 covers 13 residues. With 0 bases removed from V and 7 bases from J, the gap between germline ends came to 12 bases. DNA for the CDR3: TGTGCCTGGAGTGTCTTGCGGGTTTCTGGCTACACCTTC. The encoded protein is CAWSVLRVSGYTF.

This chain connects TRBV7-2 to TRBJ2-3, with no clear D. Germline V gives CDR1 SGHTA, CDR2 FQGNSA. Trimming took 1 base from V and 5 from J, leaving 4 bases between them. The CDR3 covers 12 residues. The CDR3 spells CASSLGRDTQYF. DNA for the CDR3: TGTGCCAGCAGCTTAGGAAGAGATACGCAGTATTTT.

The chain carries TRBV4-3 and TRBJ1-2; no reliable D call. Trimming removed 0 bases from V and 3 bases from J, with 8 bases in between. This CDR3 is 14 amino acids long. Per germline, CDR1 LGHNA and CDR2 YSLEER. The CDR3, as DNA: TGCGCCAGCAGCCAAGACGGGGATCACTATGGCTACACCTTC. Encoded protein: CASSQDGDHYGYTF.

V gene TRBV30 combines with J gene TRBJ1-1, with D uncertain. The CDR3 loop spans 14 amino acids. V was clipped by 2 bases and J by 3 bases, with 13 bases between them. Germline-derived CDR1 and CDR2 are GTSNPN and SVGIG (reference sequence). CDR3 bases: TGTGCCTGGAGTCCTGGCCCTAGGGACACTGAAGCTTTCTTT. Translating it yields CAWSPGPRDTEAFF.

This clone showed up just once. The CDR3 reads CASSISGFQPQHF. As DNA, the CDR3 is TGTGCCAGTAGTATAAGTGGGTTCCAGCCCCAGCATTTT. V usage is TRBV19 and J usage is TRBJ1-5; D gene ambiguous. This CDR3 has 13 amino acids. Germline-derived CDR1 and CDR2 are LNHDA and SQIVND (reference sequence). The V and J ends lost 2 bases and 7 bases respectively, with 9 bases between them.

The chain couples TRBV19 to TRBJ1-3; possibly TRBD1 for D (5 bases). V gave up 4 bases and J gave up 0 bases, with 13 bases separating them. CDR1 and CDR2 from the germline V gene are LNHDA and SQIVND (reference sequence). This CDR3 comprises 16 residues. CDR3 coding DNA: TGTGCCAGTAGTAGTCCGGGGCTCGTCTCTGGAAACACCATATATTTT. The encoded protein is CASSSPGLVSGNTIYF.